Shown below are 27 T cell receptor beta chains from a single sample sequenced in a study of Graves' ophthalmopathy and Graves' hyperthyroidism. Beta-chain TCR CDR3 regions were amplified from RNA transcripts. First-round RT-PCR employed HTBI primers, with a second-round multiplex PCR after it. One entry per CDR3 protein results from TCRdb running MiXCR on the multiplex PCR reads. The table has roughly 170,000 distinct CDR3 sequences, around two fifths seen once. The specimen was peripheral blood. The receptor source for this set is a man in his thirties or forties with Graves' ophthalmopathy.

The genes are TRBV7-2 and TRBJ1-1; D possibly corresponds to TRBD1 (5 bases). This CDR3 is built from 14 residues. Germline V gives CDR1 SGHTA, CDR2 FQGNSA. Trimming stripped 1 base from V and 6 bases from J, with 12 bases between. CDR3 sequence: CASSLEGRVPEAFF. The CDR3 DNA reads TGTGCCAGCAGCTTAGAAGGCAGGGTCCCTGAAGCTTTCTTT.

This clonotype was counted many times. Since a much larger clone is just one base distant, this may be a read error. This chain joins TRBV6-5 and TRBJ1-2; TRBD1 matches 7 bases. Germline V gives CDR1 MNHEY, CDR2 SVGAGI. The CDR3 totals 15 residues. CDR3 residues: CASSSTGEWNYGYIF. The CDR3 region has the DNA TGTGCCAGCAGTTCTACAGGGGAATGGAACTATGGCTACATCTTC.

The chain couples TRBV7-3 to TRBJ2-5; tentatively, D is TRBD2 (6 bases). Germline values: CDR1 SGHTA, CDR2 FQGTGA. Trimming cost V 1 base and J 2 bases, with 11 bases left between them. The CDR3 runs 15 residues. In DNA, the CDR3 is TGTGCCAGCAGCTTAAGCGGGGATGGGCAAGAGACCCAGTACTTC. Protein sequence: CASSLSGDGQETQYF. Combining the CDR3 with reference TRBV7-3 and TRBJ2-5 gives the whole variable domain GAGVSQTPSNKVTEKGKYVELRCDPISGHTALYWYRQSLGQGPEFLIYFQGTGAADDSGLPNDRFFAVRPEGSVSTLKIQRTERGDSAVYLCASSLSGDGQETQYFGPGTRLLVL.

The chain recombines TRBV2 with TRBJ2-5, with 7 bases identical to TRBD2. J was trimmed by 2 bases and V by 6 bases; bases with no gene match: 12. CDR3 length equals 16 residues. The V gene's germline CDR1 is SNHLY and CDR2 FYNNEI. In DNA form, the CDR3 reads TGTGCCAGCAGAGATCTGCCCCCTAGCGGACAAGAGACCCAGTACTTC. Its translation: CASRDLPPSGQETQYF.

This sequence joins TRBV12-3 or TRBV12-4 and TRBJ1-1; the D is unclear. V lost 3 bases, J lost 0 bases, and 8 bases lay in between. The CDR3 runs 14 residues. The CDR3 sequence: CASSLDSLNTEAFF. The CDR3 region has the DNA TGTGCCAGCAGTTTGGACTCTTTGAACACTGAAGCTTTCTTT.

The chain couples TRBV2 to TRBJ2-2; D call uncertain. Trimming pared 7 bases from V and 1 base from J, leaving 7 bases between. This CDR3 has 13 residues. Germline assignment: CDR1 SNHLY and CDR2 FYNNEI. The DNA of the CDR3 is TGTGCCAGCACTTGGGGGAACACCGGGGAGCTGTTTTTT. Protein product: CASTWGNTGELFF.

The rearrangement uses TRBV25-1 and TRBJ1-1; 7 nucleotides line up with TRBD1. In germline, CDR1 is MGHDK, CDR2 SYGVNS. Unmatched junction bases numbered 6, after V lost 7 bases and J lost 4 bases. The CDR3 totals 13 residues. The CDR3 nucleotides read TGTGCCAGCACCCGCGACAGGGCCACTGAAGCTTTCTTT. Translated: CASTRDRATEAFF.

This clonotype has at least ten counts. The V and J genes are TRBV11-2 and TRBJ1-2; D possibly corresponds to TRBD1 (5 bases). V lost 3 bases to trimming and J lost 8 bases, with 22 bases between them. The germline V gene has CDR1 SGHAT and CDR2 FQNNGV. The CDR3 extends over 16 amino acids. The CDR3 nucleotides are TGTGCCAGCAGCTTCCCCGTGGGGGTGGATTCGTTCGGCTACACCTTC. It specifies CASSFPVGVDSFGYTF.

This clonotype was counted many times. This chain links TRBV30 with TRBJ2-7; no clear D gene. The V gene lost 3 bases and the J gene lost 3 bases, with 9 bases spanning the gap. The CDR3 contains 12 residues. Germline CDR1 reads GTSNPN; CDR2 reads SVGIG (reference sequence). Here the CDR3 reads CAWRRVDYEQYF. CDR3 nucleotide sequence: TGTGCCTGGAGAAGGGTGGACTACGAGCAGTACTTC.

This clonotype was picked up many times. The chain recombines TRBV6-1 with TRBJ2-5, with D maybe TRBD1 (6 bases). Trimming stripped 8 bases from V and 8 bases from J, with 12 bases between. Germline-derived CDR1 and CDR2 are MNHNS and SASEGT. CDR3 length: 11 amino acids. The DNA for the CDR3 is TGTGCCAGCCGCAGGGGCGAAACCCAGTACTTC. It specifies CASRRGETQYF.

The genes are TRBV12-3 or TRBV12-4 and TRBJ2-7, with D perhaps matching TRBD1 (5 bases). The germline V and J ends were trimmed by 10 bases and 7 bases, with 14 bases remaining between them. The CDR3 contains 11 residues. CDR3 residues: CATGHGAEQYF. Written as DNA, the CDR3 is TGTGCCACCGGACACGGTGCGGAGCAGTACTTC.

J is TRBJ2-2 and V is TRBV6-1; D is unresolved. The germline gives CDR1 MNHNS, CDR2 SASEGT. The V and J ends lost 11 bases and 3 bases respectively, with 10 bases between them. The CDR3 has 12 residues. The DNA for the CDR3 is TGTGCCGGACGGGCGGACACCGGGGAGCTGTTTTTT. Encoded protein: CAGRADTGELFF.

This clonotype was seen at least ten times. The chain employs TRBV2 and TRBJ2-2; D remains unclear. CDR1 is SNHLY, CDR2 FYNNEI, per germline. V lost 4 bases, J lost 2 bases, and 8 bases lay in between. The CDR3 has 14 amino acids. The CDR3 sequence is CASSVNRNTGELFF. CDR3 DNA sequence: TGTGCCAGCAGTGTAAACAGAAACACCGGGGAGCTGTTTTTT.

This clonotype occurred many times. This sequence joins TRBV30 and TRBJ1-2; D gene ambiguous. CDR1 GTSNPN and CDR2 SVGIG come from the germline V gene (reference sequence). This CDR3 is built from 10 residues. Trimming took off 5 bases at V and 5 bases at J, with 6 bases between the two ends. The CDR3 DNA reads TGTGCCTGGGACAAATATGGCTACACCTTC. Protein product: CAWDKYGYTF.

This clonotype was observed many times. The rearrangement joins TRBV6-1 to TRBJ2-5; 10 bases line up with TRBD2. The length of the CDR3 is 16 residues. V shed 6 bases and J 5 bases; nucleotides not matched to a gene: 12. CDR1 MNHNS and CDR2 SASEGT come from the germline V gene. The CDR3 DNA reads as TGTGCCAGCAGCGTTCTAGCGGGAGCTCCGGCTGAGACCCAGTACTTC. Translating gives CASSVLAGAPAETQYF.

This clonotype was seen repeatedly, ten times or more. This chain uses TRBV12-3 or TRBV12-4 with TRBJ1-2; TRBD1 aligns across 7 bases. J gave up 1 base and V 8 bases, and 4 bases lay outside the gene matches. CDR3 length equals 13 residues. The CDR3, as DNA: TGTGCCAGCTGGGGGACAGTTAACTATGGCTACACCTTC. This sequence encodes CASWGTVNYGYTF.

This clonotype has ten or more counts. The chain joins TRBV10-3 to TRBJ2-5; 8 nucleotides match TRBD2. Germline V CDR1 and CDR2: ENHRY, SYGVKD. Trimming removed 3 bases from V and 3 bases from J; junction bases left unmatched: 6. CDR3 length: 15 residues. The CDR3 loop reads CAISDPGLEKETQYF. The DNA for the CDR3 is TGTGCCATCAGTGACCCGGGACTAGAGAAAGAGACCCAGTACTTC.

This clonotype was observed at least ten times. The chain links TRBV25-1 to TRBJ1-2; perhaps TRBD1 as D (6 bases). The CDR3 covers 18 residues. The germline CDR1 and CDR2 sequences are MGHDK and SYGVNS. The V and J ends lost 0 bases and 2 bases respectively, with 19 bases between them. The CDR3 DNA reads TGTGCCAGCAGTGAATATCGCCCAGGGAAGGGGGAAAACTATGGCTACACCTTC. This sequence encodes CASSEYRPGKGENYGYTF.

This clonotype was counted at least ten times. J is TRBJ1-1 and V is TRBV28, with 7 nucleotides matching TRBD1. The J segment lost 0 bases and the V segment lost 5 bases, leaving 12 bases of the junction unmatched. Germline V gene data show CDR1 as MDHEN and CDR2 as SYDVKM. CDR3 length equals 17 residues. This CDR3 reads CASSPNSGQTMNTEAFF. CDR3 bases: TGTGCCAGCAGTCCAAACTCGGGACAGACCATGAACACTGAAGCTTTCTTT.

This clonotype was seen many times. This chain connects TRBV7-2 to TRBJ2-7; the match to TRBD2 covers 10 bases. There are 15 residues in the CDR3. From germline, CDR1 is SGHTA and CDR2 FQGNSA. With 3 bases clipped from V and 9 bases from J, the junction kept 11 bases outside the gene matches. The CDR3 DNA follows: TGTGCCAGCAGCTTGAGGACTAGCGGAAGTGAGGGGCAGTACTTC. This translates into CASSLRTSGSEGQYF. Looking up the rest from reference TRBV7-2 and TRBJ2-7 gives the full variable domain: GAGVSQSPSNKVTEKGKDVELRCDPISGHTALYWYRQSLGQGLEFLIYFQGNSAPDKSGLPSDRFSAERTGGSVSTLTIQRTQQEDSAVYLCASSLRTSGSEGQYFGPGTRLTVT.

The chain joins TRBV28 to TRBJ1-1; tentatively, D is TRBD1 (6 bases). The CDR3 loop spans 14 amino acids. Between the trimmed V and J ends, which lost 8 bases and 6 bases, there was a span of 19 bases. The V gene's germline CDR1 is MDHEN and CDR2 SYDVKM. CDR3 amino acids: CASATRGFLAEAFF. CDR3 sequence (DNA): TGTGCCAGCGCTACCAGGGGTTTTTTAGCTGAAGCTTTCTTT. Full variable domain (rest looked up from reference TRBV28 and TRBJ1-1): DVKVTQSSRYLVKRTGEKVFLECVQDMDHENMFWYRQDPGLGLRLIYFSYDVKMKEKGDIPEGYSVSREKKERFSLILESASTNQTSMYLCASATRGFLAEAFFGQGTRLTVV.

This chain connects TRBV6-1 to TRBJ2-5, with unresolved D. Germline assignment: CDR1 MNHNS and CDR2 SASEGT. This CDR3 region has 14 residues. V lost 5 bases and J 2 bases, leaving 12 bases between the germline ends. CDR3 nucleotides: TGTGCCAGCAGTACCACGACTGGGCAAGAGACCCAGTACTTC. Its protein product is CASSTTTGQETQYF.

This clonotype has ten or more counts. CDR3 loop: CASSQDWDSEQYF. In DNA, the CDR3 is TGCGCCAGCAGCCAAGATTGGGACAGCGAGCAGTACTTC. The V call is TRBV4-3, the J call TRBJ2-7, with TRBD1 matching over 7 bases. V lost 0 bases and J lost 6; bases outside the gene matches: 2. In germline, CDR1 is LGHNA, CDR2 YSLEER. CDR3 size: 13 residues.

This clonotype was seen at least ten times. The chain carries TRBV7-3 and TRBJ1-2, with a weak D call TRBD1 (5 bases). Germline CDR1 and CDR2: SGHTA and FQGTGA. Trimming cost V 5 bases and J 6 bases, with 25 bases left between them. The CDR3 has 17 residues. DNA for the CDR3: TGTGCCAGCAGCCCGGACCAGGGCTTCCCAGCGGCGGATGGCTACACCTTC. Its translation: CASSPDQGFPAADGYTF.

The chain carries TRBV12-3 or TRBV12-4 and TRBJ1-1; D remains unclear. The CDR3 sequence is 12 residues long. V lost 5 bases, J lost 9 bases, and 13 bases lay in between. CDR3 region: CASSRGLSKAFF. The CDR3 bases are TGTGCCAGCAGTCGCGGCTTGTCAAAAGCTTTCTTT.

V usage is TRBV28 and J usage is TRBJ2-7; D could derive from TRBD1 or TRBD2 (5 bases each). Germline V CDR1 and CDR2: MDHEN, SYDVKM. V lost 6 bases and J lost 2, with 14 bases in between. This CDR3 contains 14 residues. The CDR3 DNA is TGTGCCAGCAGGCCGGGACCTAATCCCTACGAGCAGTACTTC. As protein: CASRPGPNPYEQYF.

The chain couples TRBV28 to TRBJ2-7; possible D gene TRBD2, 5 bases. CDR3 size: 12 residues. V dropped 2 bases and J dropped 6 bases, with 8 bases sitting between them. Germline-derived CDR1 and CDR2 are MDHEN and SYDVKM. CDR3: CASSLRGFEQYF. Here the CDR3 DNA reads TGTGCCAGCAGTTTAAGAGGGTTCGAGCAGTACTTC.